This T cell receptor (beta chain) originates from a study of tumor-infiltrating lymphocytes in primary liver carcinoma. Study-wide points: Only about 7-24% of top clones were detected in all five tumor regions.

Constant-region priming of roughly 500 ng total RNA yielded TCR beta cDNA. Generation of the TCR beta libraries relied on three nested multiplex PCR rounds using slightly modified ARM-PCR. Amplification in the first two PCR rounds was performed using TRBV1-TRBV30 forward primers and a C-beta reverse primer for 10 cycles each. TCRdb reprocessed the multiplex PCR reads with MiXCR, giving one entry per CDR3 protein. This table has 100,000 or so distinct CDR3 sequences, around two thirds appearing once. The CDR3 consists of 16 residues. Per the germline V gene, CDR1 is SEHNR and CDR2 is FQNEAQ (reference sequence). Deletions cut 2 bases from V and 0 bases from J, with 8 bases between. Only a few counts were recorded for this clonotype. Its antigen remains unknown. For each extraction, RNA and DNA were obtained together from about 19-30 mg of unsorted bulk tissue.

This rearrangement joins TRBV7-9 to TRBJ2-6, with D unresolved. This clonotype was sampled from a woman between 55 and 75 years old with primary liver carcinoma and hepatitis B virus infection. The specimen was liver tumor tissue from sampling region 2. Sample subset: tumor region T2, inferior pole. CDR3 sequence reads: CASSLSGVSGANVLTF. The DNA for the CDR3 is TGTGCCAGCAGCTTAAGTGGGGTCTCTGGGGCCAACGTCCTGACTTTC.